In its sample, the clone carrying this TCR beta chain was seen a few times. No antigen is known for it. The germline V gene encodes CDR1 SEHNR and CDR2 FQNEAQ (reference sequence). The CDR3 covers 15 residues. These data originate in a study of beta chain features in type 1 diabetes. At the level of the study: The patient and healthy donor groups were comparable for age, gender and cell yields.

Findings and caveats of the study: Patients' naive, central memory and Treg TCRB repertoires seemed closer to one another than those of healthy donors. Type 1 diabetes patients had moderately but significantly shorter TCRB CDR3s in all four CD4+ subsets. Any HLA effect on TCRB rearrangement was left unresolved by small sub-analyses.

Sorting that relied on CD45RO/CCR7/CD25/CD127/CD95/CD27 yielded CD4+ naive, central memory, regulatory and stem cell-like memory cells. As every portion of the isolated RNA was reverse transcribed, the sequencing read expressed TCRB transcripts. TCRdb's table, derived via immunoSEQ multiplex PCR, lists solely in-frame clones and lacks some. This table has about 70,000 clones, around 49% appearing once. The chain combines TRBV7-9 with TRBJ2-5, with D tentatively TRBD2 (5 bases). TRBJ2-7 matches the DNA end more closely, so the J call is doubtful. The clonotype was recovered from a man between 25 and 39 years old with type 1 diabetes. The source material was central memory CD4+ T cells from blood. CDR3 in amino acids: CASSFATGLTYEQYF. DNA for the CDR3: TGTGCCAGCAGCTTTGCCACGGGGTTGACCTACGAGCAGTACTTC.